This T cell receptor beta chain derives from a study of T cells expressing NK-cell markers. Findings and limits, study-wide: These clonotypes also led the CD3+CD56-NKG2C+ fraction in a handful of donors.

As to this clonotype: Its specificity is unknown.

cDNA encoding TCR beta was synthesized via 5'RACE template switching incorporating UMIs. TCRdb re-called the 5' RACE reads; one entry per CDR3 protein, DNA not given. The sample is made up of some 450,000 distinct CDR3 sequences, and the top ten hold under 7.5% of it. Germline assignment: CDR1 SQVTM and CDR2 ANQGSEA. The CDR3 spans 14 residues. The TCR sequence derives from a woman aged 18 to 75 in good health. Sequenced input: blood T cells: a sorted CD56 or NKG2C T cell subset, CD4+ or CD8+ T cells, or bulk PBMC T cells (not recorded which). V usage is TRBV29-1 and J usage is TRBJ1-1. The CDR3 reads CSARFRASNTEAFF.